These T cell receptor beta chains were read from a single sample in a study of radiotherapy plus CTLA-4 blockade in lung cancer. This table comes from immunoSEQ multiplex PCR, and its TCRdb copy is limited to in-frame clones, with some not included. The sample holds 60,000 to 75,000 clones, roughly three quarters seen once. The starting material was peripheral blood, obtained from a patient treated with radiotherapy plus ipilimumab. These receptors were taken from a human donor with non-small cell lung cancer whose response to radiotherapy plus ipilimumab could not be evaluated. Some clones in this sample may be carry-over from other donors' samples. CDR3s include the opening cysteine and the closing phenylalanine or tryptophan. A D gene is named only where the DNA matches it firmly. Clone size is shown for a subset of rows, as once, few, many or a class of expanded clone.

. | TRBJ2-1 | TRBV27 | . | CASSLVGLYYNEQFF | TGTGCCAGCAGTTTAGTGGGCTTGTACTACAATGAGCAGTTCTTC
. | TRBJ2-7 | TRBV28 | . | CASLAFRQDQGYEQYF | TGTGCCAGCCTTGCCTTCAGACAGGACCAGGGTTACGAGCAGTACTTC
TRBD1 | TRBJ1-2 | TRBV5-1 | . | CASSLERTGDGYTF | TGCGCCAGCAGCTTGGAAAGGACAGGGGATGGCTACACCTTC
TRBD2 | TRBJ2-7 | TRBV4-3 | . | CASSQDVSGGGYYEQYF | TGCGCCAGCAGCCAAGATGTGAGCGGGGGGGGATACTACGAGCAGTACTTC
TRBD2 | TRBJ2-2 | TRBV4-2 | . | CASSQGVSGTLNTGELFF | TGTGCCAGCAGCCAAGGTGTTAGCGGGACCTTGAACACCGGGGAGCTGTTTTTT
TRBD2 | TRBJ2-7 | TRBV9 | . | CASSVVPGGPSEQYF | TGTGCCAGCAGCGTAGTCCCGGGGGGGCCCAGCGAGCAGTACTTC
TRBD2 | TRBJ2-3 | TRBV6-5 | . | CATRRQRGADTQYF | TGTGCCACCCGACGACAGCGGGGGGCAGATACGCAGTATTTT
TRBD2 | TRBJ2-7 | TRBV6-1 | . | CASSPGGSLSYEQYF | TGTGCCAGCAGTCCGGGAGGGAGCCTCTCCTACGAGCAGTACTTC
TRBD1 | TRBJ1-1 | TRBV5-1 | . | CASSSFDRGTEAFF | TGCGCCAGCAGCTCCTTTGACAGGGGCACTGAAGCTTTCTTT
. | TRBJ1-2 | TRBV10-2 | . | CASLGIPGRANYGYTF | TGCGCCAGCCTCGGGATTCCTGGGCGGGCTAACTATGGCTACACCTTC
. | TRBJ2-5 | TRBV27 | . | CASSPALAEETQYF | TGTGCCAGCAGTCCAGCCCTAGCAGAAGAGACCCAGTACTTC
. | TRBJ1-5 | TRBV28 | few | CASSPNQPQHF | TGTGCCAGCAGTCCAAATCAGCCCCAGCATTTT
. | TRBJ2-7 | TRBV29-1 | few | CSVEASHDYTYEQYF | TGCAGCGTTGAAGCGTCCCATGACTACACCTACGAGCAGTACTTC
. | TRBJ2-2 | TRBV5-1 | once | CASSLQGGELFF | TGCGCCAGCAGCTTACAGGGCGGGGAGCTGTTTTTT
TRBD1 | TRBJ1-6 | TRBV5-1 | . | CASSLTRQGADDNSPLHF | TGCGCCAGCAGCTTAACCCGACAGGGGGCTGACGATAATTCACCCCTCCACTTT
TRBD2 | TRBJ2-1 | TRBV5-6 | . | CASSLAFSGGHNEQFF | TGTGCCAGCAGCTTGGCCTTTAGCGGGGGGCACAATGAGCAGTTCTTC
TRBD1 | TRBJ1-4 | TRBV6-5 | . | CASSYFGQGGLFF | TGTGCCAGCAGTTACTTCGGACAGGGAGGTCTGTTTTTT
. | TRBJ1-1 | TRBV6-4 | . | CASSEGGGAEAFF | TGTGCCAGCAGTGAAGGCGGCGGGGCTGAAGCTTTCTTT
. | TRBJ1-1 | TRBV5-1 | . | CASSAEGAAMNTEAFF | TGCGCCAGCAGCGCCGAAGGGGCCGCCATGAACACTGAAGCTTTCTTT
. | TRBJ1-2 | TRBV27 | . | CASSLSIRGTYGYTF | TGTGCCAGCAGTTTATCGATTCGGGGGACCTATGGCTACACCTTC
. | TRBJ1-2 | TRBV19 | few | CASSALREVVGGYTF | TGTGCCAGTAGTGCTCTCAGGGAAGTTGTAGGCGGCTACACCTTC
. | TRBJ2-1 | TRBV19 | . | CASNLLANEQFF | TGTGCCAGTAATCTACTAGCCAATGAGCAGTTCTTC
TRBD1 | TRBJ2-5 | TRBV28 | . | CASSYRGQGANGETQYF | TGTGCCAGCAGTTACCGAGGGCAGGGGGCGAATGGAGAGACCCAGTACTTC
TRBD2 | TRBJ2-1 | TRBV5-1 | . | CASSPGLAGNYNEQFF | TGCGCCAGCAGCCCAGGACTAGCGGGGAACTACAATGAGCAGTTCTTC
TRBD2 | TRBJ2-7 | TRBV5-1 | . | CASSLTLAGYEQYF | TGCGCCAGCAGCTTGACCCTAGCGGGGTACGAGCAGTACTTC
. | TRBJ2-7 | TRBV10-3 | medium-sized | CAIKVGGTSYEQYF | TGTGCCATCAAAGTCGGGGGTACTTCCTACGAGCAGTACTTC
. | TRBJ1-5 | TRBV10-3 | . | CAISEVRGVGQPQHF | TGTGCCATCAGTGAGGTCAGGGGAGTAGGTCAGCCCCAGCATTTT
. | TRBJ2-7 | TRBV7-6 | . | CASSQFRGSEQYF | TGTGCCAGCAGCCAATTTCGGGGAAGCGAGCAGTACTTC
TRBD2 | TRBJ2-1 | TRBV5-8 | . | CASSLDLAGGNSEQFF | TGTGCCAGCAGCTTGGACCTAGCGGGGGGTAATAGTGAGCAGTTCTTC
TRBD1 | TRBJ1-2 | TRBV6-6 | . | CASSSGQGYGYTF | TGTGCCAGCAGTTCGGGACAGGGTTATGGCTACACCTTC
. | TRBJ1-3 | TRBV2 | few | CASTGVGSGNTIYF | TGTGCCAGTACCGGGGTCGGCTCTGGAAACACCATATATTTT
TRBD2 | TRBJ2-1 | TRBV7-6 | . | CASSPTSMVSGGHTSYNEQFF | TGTGCCAGCAGCCCCACATCCATGGTTAGCGGGGGCCATACCTCCTACAATGAGCAGTTCTTC
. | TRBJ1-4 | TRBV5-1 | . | CASSLGGSGEKLLF | TGCGCCAGCAGCTTGGGGGGGTCGGGGGAAAAACTGCTTTTT
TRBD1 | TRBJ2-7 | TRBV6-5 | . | CASSYSDRGYEQYF | TGTGCCAGCAGTTACTCGGACAGGGGCTACGAGCAGTACTTC
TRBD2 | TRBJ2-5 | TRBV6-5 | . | CASSPLAGWDETQYF | TGTGCCAGCAGTCCCCTAGCGGGGTGGGATGAGACCCAGTACTTC
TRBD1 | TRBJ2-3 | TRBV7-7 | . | CASSLTGGDTQYF | TGTGCTAGCAGCTTAACAGGGGGAGATACGCAGTATTTT
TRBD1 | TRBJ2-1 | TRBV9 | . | CASSLGDRVKVQFF | TGTGCCAGCAGCCTCGGGGACAGGGTAAAGGTGCAGTTCTTC
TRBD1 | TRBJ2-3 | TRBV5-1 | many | CASSWGTGADTQYF | TGCGCCAGCAGCTGGGGGACAGGTGCTGATACGCAGTATTTT
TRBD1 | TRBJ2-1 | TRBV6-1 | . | CASTWTGLSAEQFF | TGTGCCAGCACCTGGACAGGGTTGTCCGCTGAGCAGTTCTTC
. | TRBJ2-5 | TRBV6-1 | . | CASSPGFSKETQYF | TGTGCCAGCAGTCCAGGGTTTTCGAAAGAGACCCAGTACTTC
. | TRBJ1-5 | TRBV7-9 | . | CASSLTDQPQHF | TGTGCCAGCAGCTTAACAGATCAGCCCCAGCATTTT